A selection of T cell receptor beta chains follows, all from one sample in a study of CD8 T cells in Susac syndrome. TCRdb itself ran the immunoSEQ multiplex PCR reads through MiXCR, one entry per CDR3 protein. The sample has around 200,000 distinct CDR3 sequences, roughly 94% seen once; the top ten hold 0.099%. The sample consisted of CD4+ T cells from PBMCs. The receptors were sampled from a human donor with Susac syndrome. Each CDR3 is given with its conserved first and last residue. Fields, in order: J gene, D gene, V gene, CDR3 protein. A D gene is named only where the DNA matches it firmly.

TRBJ2-1	-	TRBV3-1	CASSQGATRRRNEQFF
TRBJ1-2	-	TRBV30	CAWSTTPFGYTF
TRBJ2-1	-	TRBV6-5	CASSYSPSDNEQFF
TRBJ1-4	TRBD1	TRBV29-1	CSVVPGQGGKLFF
TRBJ1-3	-	TRBV7-9	CASSLFGWTAGNTIYF
TRBJ2-1	TRBD1	TRBV23-1	CASSHEGGDEQFF
TRBJ1-1	TRBD1	TRBV20-1	CSASGQGLNTEAFF
TRBJ2-7	TRBD1	TRBV7-2	CASSRDRGGSYEQYF
TRBJ2-7	-	TRBV15	CATSRGPVREQYF
TRBJ1-6	TRBD1	TRBV9	CASSAGQGSNLHF
TRBJ2-1	TRBD2	TRBV30	CACLSGSVYNEQFF
TRBJ2-2	-	TRBV6-2/TRBV6-3	CASSSHDTGELFF
TRBJ2-7	-	TRBV11-3	CASSLDTTYEQYF
TRBJ2-7	TRBD1	TRBV2	CAISTGGEEQYF
TRBJ1-3	-	TRBV30	CAWSQDRSGNTIYF
TRBJ2-7	-	TRBV20-1	CSASPPPRLSEQYF
TRBJ2-5	TRBD1	TRBV2	CASSEGQGETQYF
TRBJ2-5	-	TRBV30	CAWSPRDARRETQYF
TRBJ1-2	-	TRBV12-3/TRBV12-4	CASSLDVGGYGYTF
TRBJ2-5	TRBD2	TRBV7-9	CASSRGLAGLQETQYF
TRBJ2-5	-	TRBV10-1	CASSDHAQETQYF
TRBJ1-2	TRBD1	TRBV7-9	CASSQIGQAHGYTF
TRBJ2-3	-	TRBV19	CASKARPSTDTQYF
TRBJ2-5	TRBD2	TRBV20-1	CSALERTSGLQETQYF
TRBJ2-7	TRBD2	TRBV7-2	CASSSGLAVYEQYF
TRBJ2-1	-	TRBV5-1	CASSPTFLGSSYNEQFF
TRBJ2-3	-	TRBV4-2	CASSQVWREGTDTQYF
TRBJ2-1	TRBD2	TRBV12-3/TRBV12-4	CASSLGLAPSYNEQFF
TRBJ2-7	TRBD1	TRBV11-2	CASTRTGTYEQYF
TRBJ2-1	TRBD2	TRBV9	CASSVGAGVYNEQFF
TRBJ1-2	-	TRBV6-5	CASTLAGTGYGYTF
TRBJ1-3	-	TRBV20-1	CSARETFPGNTIYF
TRBJ2-1	-	TRBV7-8	CASSLRPIAVTYNEQFF
TRBJ2-1	-	TRBV15	CATSRGLYNEQFF
TRBJ2-1	-	TRBV12-3/TRBV12-4	CASRDSSSYNEQFF
TRBJ1-5	TRBD1	TRBV28	CASSLTWGTDSNQPQHF
TRBJ1-5	-	TRBV4-1	CASSPRWDSQPQHF
TRBJ2-1	TRBD2	TRBV7-9	CASSSGMGYNEQFF
TRBJ1-1	TRBD1	TRBV6-2/TRBV6-3	CASRQPGQVNTEAFF
TRBJ2-1	-	TRBV2	CASSAGDEQFF
TRBJ2-3	TRBD1	TRBV7-2	CASSLWTGGGSDTQYF
TRBJ1-1	-	TRBV29-1	CSVGWTENTEAFF
TRBJ2-7	-	TRBV16	CASSGLTANYEQYF
TRBJ2-1	-	TRBV12-3/TRBV12-4	CASSLRGGGGNEQFF
TRBJ2-3	-	TRBV20-1	CSARDYRGTDTQYF
TRBJ2-7	-	TRBV20-1	CSARDRNGPYEQYF
TRBJ2-1	TRBD2	TRBV12-3/TRBV12-4	CASSPIAGLNNEQFF
TRBJ1-6	-	TRBV30	CAWSRQDNSPLHF
TRBJ2-1	TRBD2	TRBV18	CASSPGTSDTYNEQFF
TRBJ2-1	TRBD2	TRBV3-1	CASSHSGGSSYNEQFF
TRBJ2-1	-	TRBV4-2	CASSQDRQDNEQFF